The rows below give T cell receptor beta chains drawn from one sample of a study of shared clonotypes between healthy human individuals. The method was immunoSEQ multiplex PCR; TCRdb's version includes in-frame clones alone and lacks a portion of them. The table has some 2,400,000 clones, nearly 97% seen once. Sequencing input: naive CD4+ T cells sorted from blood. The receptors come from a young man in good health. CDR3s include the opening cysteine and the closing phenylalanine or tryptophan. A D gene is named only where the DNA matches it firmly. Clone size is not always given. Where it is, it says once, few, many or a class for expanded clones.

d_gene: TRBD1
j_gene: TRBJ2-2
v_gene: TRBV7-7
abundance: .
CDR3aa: CASSATGTGGTGELFF
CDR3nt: TGTGCTAGCAGCGCAACCGGGACAGGGGGCACCGGGGAGCTGTTTTTT

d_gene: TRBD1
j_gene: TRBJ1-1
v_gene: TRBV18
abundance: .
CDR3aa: CASSQGQGARGPPNTEAFF
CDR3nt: TGTGCCAGCTCACAAGGACAGGGGGCCAGGGGGCCGCCGAACACTGAAGCTTTCTTT

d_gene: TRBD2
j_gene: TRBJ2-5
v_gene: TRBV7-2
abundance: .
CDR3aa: CASSTVGLAGAGRETQYF
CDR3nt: TGTGCCAGCAGCACCGTAGGGCTAGCGGGAGCAGGAAGGGAGACCCAGTACTTC

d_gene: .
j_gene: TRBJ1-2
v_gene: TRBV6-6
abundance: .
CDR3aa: CASSYGNYGYTF
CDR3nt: TGTGCCAGCAGTTACGGGAACTATGGCTACACCTTC

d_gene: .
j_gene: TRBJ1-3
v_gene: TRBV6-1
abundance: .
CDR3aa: CASSGGDFSGNTIYF
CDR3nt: TGTGCCAGCAGTGGAGGGGACTTCTCTGGAAACACCATATATTTT

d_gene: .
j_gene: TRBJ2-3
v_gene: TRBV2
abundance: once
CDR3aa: CASRQGPSTDTQYF
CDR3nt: TGTGCCAGCAGGCAGGGACCATCCACAGATACGCAGTATTTT

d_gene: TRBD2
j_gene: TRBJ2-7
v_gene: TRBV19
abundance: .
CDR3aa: CASSIVASGSARNEQYF
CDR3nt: TGTGCCAGTAGTATCGTGGCTAGCGGGAGTGCGAGGAACGAGCAGTACTTC

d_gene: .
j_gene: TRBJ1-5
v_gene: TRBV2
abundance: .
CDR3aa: CASSDRGEYSNQPQHF
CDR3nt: TGTGCCAGCAGTGATAGGGGAGAATATAGCAATCAGCCCCAGCATTTT

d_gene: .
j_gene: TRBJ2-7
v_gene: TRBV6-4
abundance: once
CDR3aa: CASSDSFSGTCSYEQYF
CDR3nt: TGTGCCAGCAGTGACTCATTTTCCGGGACATGCTCCTACGAGCAGTACTTC

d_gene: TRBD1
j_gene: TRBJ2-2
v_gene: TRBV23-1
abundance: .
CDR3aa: CASSQSRTGGRRELFF
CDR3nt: TGCGCCAGCAGTCAATCAAGGACAGGGGGGCGCCGGGAGCTGTTTTTT

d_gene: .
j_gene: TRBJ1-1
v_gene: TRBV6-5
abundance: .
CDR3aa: CASSYSSMGTATEAFF
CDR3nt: TGTGCCAGCAGTTACTCGAGTATGGGGACGGCTACTGAAGCTTTCTTT

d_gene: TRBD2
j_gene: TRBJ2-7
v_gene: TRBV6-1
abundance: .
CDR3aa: CASSDSGGNPYEQYF
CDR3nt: TGTGCCAGCAGCGACAGCGGGGGGAATCCCTACGAGCAGTACTTC

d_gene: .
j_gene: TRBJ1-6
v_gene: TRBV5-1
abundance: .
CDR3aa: CASSLDPGLGSSYNSPLHF
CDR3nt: TGCGCCAGCAGCTTGGACCCAGGTCTGGGGAGCTCCTATAATTCACCCCTCCACTTT

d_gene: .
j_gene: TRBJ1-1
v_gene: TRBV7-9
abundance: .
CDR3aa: CASSLSILEEAFF
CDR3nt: TGTGCCAGCAGCTTAAGCATTTTAGAAGAAGCTTTCTTT

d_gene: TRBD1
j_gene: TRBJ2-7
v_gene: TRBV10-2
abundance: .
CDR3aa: CASSERDRGSYEQYF
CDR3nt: TGCGCCAGCAGTGAGCGTGACAGGGGATCCTACGAGCAGTACTTC